These 22 T cell receptor beta chains were sequenced from one sample in a study of blood T cell repertoires in COVID-19. The repertoire was sequenced with immunoSEQ multiplex PCR; TCRdb's copy has only in-frame clones and lacks some. Altogether roughly 100,000 clones are present, roughly 76% being singletons, with the ten largest covering 9.4%. The sequenced sample was peripheral blood. These receptors were collected from a woman between 65 and 79 years old with acute or convalescent COVID-19.

CDR3 DNA sequence: TGTGCCAGCAGCTCCGGAATACCCGGGACAGGGGGCAATGCGGACACTGAAGCTTTCTTT. It specifies CASSSGIPGTGGNADTEAFF. The V and J genes are TRBV9 and TRBJ1-1; 12 bases are a match to TRBD1. The J segment lost 3 bases and the V segment lost 4 bases, leaving 19 bases of the junction unmatched. The CDR3 loop spans 20 amino acids. Germline values: CDR1 SGDLS, CDR2 YYNGEE.

The chain joins TRBV19 to TRBJ2-3; TRBD1 agrees at 7 bases. V lost 3 bases to trimming and J lost 4 bases; unmatched junction nucleotides: 10. Germline CDR1 reads LNHDA; CDR2 reads SQIVND (reference sequence). The CDR3 runs to 16 residues. The CDR3: CASSIKGAAGADTQYF. The CDR3 DNA reads TGTGCCAGTAGTATCAAGGGGGCGGCTGGAGCAGATACGCAGTATTTT.

This chain uses TRBV3-1 (or the pseudogene TRBV3-2) with TRBJ1-1; D remains unclear. Germline assignment: CDR1 LGHDT and CDR2 YNNKEL (reference sequence). V was cut by 1 base and J by 8 bases, with 8 bases left in between. The CDR3 extends over 12 amino acids. The CDR3 DNA sequence: TGTGCCAGCAGCCAAGTTGGCCAGGAAGCTTTCTTT. The encoded protein is CASSQVGQEAFF.

This clone turned up a few times. The chain is built from TRBV6-5 and TRBJ1-2, with 7 bases identical to TRBD1. V lost 6 bases and J lost 6; bases outside the gene matches: 4. The CDR3 has 12 residues. Germline V lookup: CDR1 MNHEY, CDR2 SVGAGI. CDR3 coding DNA: TGTGCCAGCAGCCTACAGGGGCATGGCTACACCTTC. Its protein product is CASSLQGHGYTF.

The V call is TRBV5-5, the J call TRBJ2-3; possible D gene TRBD2, 5 bases. Looked up from germline, CDR1 is SGHKS and CDR2 is YYEKEE (reference sequence). The CDR3 is 12 amino acids. Trimming took off 3 bases at V and 5 bases at J, with 7 bases between the two ends. The CDR3 DNA is TGTGCCAGCAGCTCCGAGGGAGATACGCAGTATTTT. Translated, it gives CASSSEGDTQYF.

V is TRBV5-1 and J is TRBJ2-1; 10 bases are shared with TRBD2. This CDR3 has 16 amino acids. The V gene end was trimmed by 0 bases and the J gene end by 8 bases; junction bases not matched to a gene: 8. Per germline, CDR1 SGHRS and CDR2 YFSETQ. The CDR3 DNA is TGCGCCAGCAGCTTGGGGCCTAGCGGGAGTGCGGATGAGCAGTTCTTC. Amino acids: CASSLGPSGSADEQFF.

The V gene is TRBV6-2 or TRBV6-3, the J gene TRBJ2-1; TRBD2 matches 9 bases. J lost 8 bases, V lost 1 base, and 15 bases had no gene match. This CDR3 region has 18 residues. Germline V lookup: CDR1 MNHEY, CDR2 SVGEGT. CDR3 DNA sequence: TGTGCCAGCAGTTACTTGGACCCGGCGGGAGGGTGGAAGGATGAGCAGTTCTTC. Translating gives CASSYLDPAGGWKDEQFF.

The chain employs TRBV5-1 and TRBJ2-7; 7 bases are a match to TRBD2. Germline lookup yields CDR1 SGHRS and CDR2 YFSETQ. The trim removed 2 bases at V and 0 bases at J, leaving 8 bases unmatched. CDR3 length equals 16 residues. The CDR3 DNA sequence: TGCGCCAGCAGCTTAAGTTTCTCTAGCGGCTCCTACGAGCAGTACTTC. It is translated as CASSLSFSSGSYEQYF.

As for this clone: Other nucleotide sequences from this sample produce the same CDR3. This rearrangement joins TRBV24-1 to TRBJ2-3; possible D gene TRBD1, 7 bases. Per germline, CDR1 KGHDR and CDR2 SFDVKD. The germline V and J ends were trimmed by 4 bases and 3 bases, with 16 bases remaining between them. This CDR3 has 16 amino acids. The CDR3 nucleotides read TGTGCCACCAGTGACCCCAGACAGGGAGGTACAGATACGCAGTATTTT. It yields the protein CATSDPRQGGTDTQYF.

This clone occurred many times. The rearrangement links TRBV19 to TRBJ1-1; the D gene is possibly TRBD1 (6 bases). V gave up 3 bases and J gave up 4 bases, with 9 bases separating them. The CDR3 extends over 13 amino acids. Germline CDR1 reads LNHDA; CDR2 reads SQIVND (reference sequence). For the CDR3, the DNA is TGTGCCAGTAGTATCTCAGGGGTCACTGAAGCTTTCTTT. It encodes CASSISGVTEAFF.

This chain uses TRBV19 with TRBJ1-2, with D perhaps TRBD1 (5 bases). The V end lost 5 bases, the J end lost 8 bases, and 21 bases lay between the germline ends. Per the germline V gene, CDR1 is LNHDA and CDR2 is SQIVND (reference sequence). This CDR3 spans 15 amino acids. The CDR3 spells CASSLGGAGIGGYTF. CDR3 sequence (DNA): TGTGCCAGTAGTCTCGGCGGGGCAGGGATAGGCGGCTACACCTTC.

The chain combines TRBV20-1 with TRBJ2-5, with 7 bases identical to TRBD2. Per germline, CDR1 DFQATT and CDR2 SNEGSKA (reference sequence). The CDR3 covers 15 residues. The V segment lost 3 bases and the J segment 3 bases; nucleotides outside the gene matches: 10. Here the CDR3 DNA reads TGCAGTGCTAGTGGGGTAGCGGGCAGTGAAGAGACCCAGTACTTC. Amino acids: CSASGVAGSEETQYF.

The chain combines TRBV28 with TRBJ2-2; TRBD2 agrees at 14 bases. Germline V gene data show CDR1 as MDHEN and CDR2 as SYDVKM. J lost 5 bases, V lost 4 bases, and 9 bases had no gene match. The CDR3 consists of 18 residues. The CDR3 reads CASSSPGLAGVRTGELFF. The CDR3 DNA reads TGTGCCAGCAGTTCCCCGGGACTAGCGGGAGTAAGGACCGGGGAGCTGTTTTTT.

The rearrangement uses TRBV5-1 and TRBJ1-1; 9 nucleotides align to TRBD1. The ends lost 0 bases at V and 4 bases at J; junction bases unmatched: 7. Germline CDR1 is SGHRS and CDR2 is YFSETQ. This CDR3 comprises 16 residues. The CDR3 nucleotides are TGCGCCAGCAGCTTGGTGGGGACAGGGTCGTTCACTGAAGCTTTCTTT. Translated, it gives CASSLVGTGSFTEAFF.

CDR3 sequence (DNA): TGTGCCAGCGGGGGGAACAGCGCAACTAATGAAAAACTGTTTTTT. Its translation is CASGGNSATNEKLFF. The genes are TRBV6-5 and TRBJ1-4; a weak D match, TRBD1 (5 bases). This CDR3 has 15 residues. Germline CDR1 MNHEY, CDR2 SVGAGI. Trimming pared 8 bases from V and 0 bases from J, leaving 13 bases between.

Comments on this clone: The same CDR3 can be traced to other DNA sequences in this sample. The rearrangement links TRBV18 to TRBJ2-7; perhaps TRBD2 as D (5 bases). Looked up from germline, CDR1 is KGHSH and CDR2 is LQKENI. This CDR3 comprises 12 residues. V was clipped by 2 bases and J by 3 bases, with 5 bases between them. As DNA, the CDR3 is TGTGCCAGCTCACCAGGAGGCTACGAGCAGTACTTC. Encoded protein: CASSPGGYEQYF.

V usage is TRBV7-2 and J usage is TRBJ2-2; no clear D. V was shortened by 3 bases and J by 4 bases, with 6 bases between the two germline ends. The CDR3 runs to 13 residues. Germline CDR1 and CDR2: SGHTA and FQGNSA. The CDR3 DNA reads TGTGCCAGCAGCTTTACCAGCACCGGGGAGCTGTTTTTT. Its translation is CASSFTSTGELFF.

A single count supports this clone. The rearrangement uses TRBV6-1 and TRBJ2-3, with no clear D. CDR3 length equals 15 residues. V lost 2 bases to trimming and J lost 2 bases, with 11 bases between them. Per germline, CDR1 MNHNS and CDR2 SASEGT. CDR3 loop: CASSEFNTHTDTQYF. CDR3 nucleotide sequence: TGTGCCAGCAGTGAATTTAACACCCACACAGATACGCAGTATTTT.

The V gene is TRBV28, the J gene TRBJ2-3, with 7 bases fitting TRBD1. The CDR3 has 14 residues. Germline V gives CDR1 MDHEN, CDR2 SYDVKM. V lost 8 bases to trimming and J lost 2 bases; unmatched junction nucleotides: 7. Here the CDR3 reads CASSTGDLTDTQYF. In DNA form, the CDR3 reads TGTGCCAGCTCAACAGGGGACCTCACAGATACGCAGTATTTT.

The chain uses TRBV6-5 and TRBJ1-2; D is ambiguous. The CDR3 runs 12 residues. Trimming cost V 8 bases and J 2 bases, with 9 bases left between them. The germline V gene encodes CDR1 MNHEY and CDR2 SVGAGI. CDR3 loop: CASRRENYGYTF. Written as DNA, the CDR3 is TGTGCCAGCCGCCGGGAAAACTATGGCTACACCTTC.

The chain carries TRBV5-6 and TRBJ1-5, with 11 bases lining up with TRBD1. Germline CDR1 SGHDT, CDR2 YYEEEE. This CDR3 spans 17 amino acids. V shed 1 base and J 4 bases; nucleotides not matched to a gene: 7. The CDR3 DNA is TGTGCCAGCAGCTTGTACTGGACAGGGGGCGGTAATCAGCCCCAGCATTTT. Amino acid sequence: CASSLYWTGGGNQPQHF. Using reference TRBV5-6 and TRBJ1-5 for the parts outside the CDR3, the full variable domain is DAGVTQSPTHLIKTRGQQVTLRCSPKSGHDTVSWYQQALGQGPQFIFQYYEEEERQRGNFPDRFSGHQFPNYSSELNVNALLLGDSALYLCASSLYWTGGGNQPQHFGDGTRLSIL.

The rearrangement joins TRBV9 to TRBJ2-2; 8 bases match TRBD1. CDR3 length: 15 amino acids. The junction had 2 bases not matched to a gene; V was cut back by 1 base and J by 3 bases. Germline V gene lookup returns CDR1 SGDLS and CDR2 YYNGEE. The CDR3 is CASSVLTGDTGELFF. CDR3 DNA: TGTGCCAGCAGCGTATTGACAGGGGACACCGGGGAGCTGTTTTTT.